The T cell receptor (beta chain) under discussion was sequenced for a study of blood T cells in healthy people across ages (dated by TCRdb to 2013 to 2016). Concerning the study at large: In model experiments, template switching captured about one uniquely barcoded TCR beta cDNA molecule for every two T cells. To track age-related changes in TCR beta repertoire diversity, the study relied on deep sequencing normalized with unique cDNA molecular identifiers. The donors were split into four age groups: young (average around 15 years), middle-aged (over 35), aged (about 62) and long-lived (82). Two additional independent replicas of 1 million unique cDNA reads from the same blood draw were analyzed for two donors (one aged 18 to 30 and one aged 80 or older).

This clonotype showed up just a few times. The antigen it binds to is not known. Base qualities are missing; no much larger clone stands one base away. The paper's findings and limits, for the study overall: Donor CMV infection status was unknown, potentially confounding age-related changes in expanded clonotypes. Compared with the aged group, the long-lived group had more naive CD4+ T cells, fewer expanded clones and increased TCR diversity, a pattern suggesting age selection. There was a strong correlation between observed TCR beta diversity and the percentage of naive T cells measured by flow cytometry. Conclusive comparison of naive and antigen-experienced compartments was prevented by the profiling of bulk unsorted PBMCs. Estimates of total diversity from one million sequenced T cells were regarded as lower bounds and underestimates. As age increased, observed TCR beta diversity per million T cells dropped in a roughly linear way, and a significant reduction was already evident by age around 41.

Donors were a few dozen systemically healthy Caucasian individuals from Russia aged about 6 to 100 years. About 9.8 milliliters of peripheral blood were drawn from each donor into EDTA-treated Vacutainer tubes. PBMCs were isolated by Ficoll-Paque density-gradient centrifugation, with at least 6 million obtained per sample. Trizol reagent was used to extract total RNA from the PBMCs, yielding at least 5.5 micrograms per sample. For every donor, an aliquot of PBMCs went through flow cytometry to measure the percentages of naive CD45RAhigh/CD27high T cells. According to the germline V gene, CDR1 reads SGDLS and CDR2 reads YYNGEE. The CDR3 contains 13 residues, cysteine and phenylalanine counted. CDR3 DNA is the only sequence kept; it has 39 bases, read in frame from the first base. V gives up 3 bases and J gives up 4 bases, and the segment between their germline ends measures 10 bases. The library came from 5' RACE. Sequenced on an Illumina HiSeq 2500. A second PCR of about 6 to 11 cycles was run with a J-beta primer mix and a sample-barcoded 5' primer. A template-switch 5' adaptor carrying 12 random nucleotides introduced a unique molecular identifier onto each TCR beta cDNA molecule. At least 3 million CDR3-containing paired-end reads were obtained from each sample. All of the RNA was converted into first-strand cDNA using the Mint cDNA synthesis kit, with a TRBC-specific oligonucleotide serving as the primer. Following uracil-DNA glycosylase treatment, a first 18-cycle PCR with universal primers M1SS and BC2_uni_R was performed on all cDNA. As for the original processing: For normalization, 1 million high-quality reads, each with a distinct molecular identifier, were randomly selected from each sample. Reads with shared molecular identifiers were discarded instead of being binned into consensus sequences. MiTCR, run with a Q25 quality threshold and the strictest error-elimination algorithm, handled CDR3 identification, clonotype clustering and error correction. A nonparametric unseen species model with Euler transformation was used to estimate lower-bound total TCR beta diversity. TCRdb cleaned the public reads at Q25 with fastp, built clones with MiXCR and kept in-frame beta chains. A single entry per CDR3 protein holds the most common genes and DNA from its merged rows. These V and J calls are TCRdb output, not the study's own analysis. This sample is represented by approximately 580,000 distinct CDR3 sequences; about 24% of them were singletons. Of the sample, 8.7% is held by the ten largest clones.

In addition, the sample was reused for a study of T cells of mothers and their children. As the second study states: Nine systemically healthy Caucasian individuals, comprising three mothers and their six children, were included as donors. cDNA synthesis used all of the extracted RNA, with 1.5 ug of RNA in each 15 ul reaction. In the second PCR, sample barcodes and 2-4 random nucleotides were introduced via the M1S primer. Over 8.5 million TCR beta CDR3 reads were obtained for each mother, and millions of reads were obtained for each child. TCR recombination output is similarly shaped by thymic selection in related and unrelated pairs, with a minor effect exerted by inherited differences. Normalized repertoire overlap was always found to be slightly, but never significantly, higher in related mother-child pairs than in unrelated mother-child pairs. Persistent microchimeric T cell clones were not detected, at a sensitivity of approximately 100 clones per million clonotypes. Deep NGS was used in the study to compare the TCR beta repertoires of mothers and children and to look for features that separate related mother-child pairs from unrelated individuals. Mothers averaged roughly 40 +/- 4 years of age and children averaged about 12 +/- 4 years. After adapters were ligated using NEBNext reagents, the libraries underwent 100+100 nt paired-end sequencing on an Illumina HiSeq 2000. To prevent cross-contamination, the mother and child libraries were prepared one month apart and sequenced in separate runs. For each donor, between roughly 500,000 and 2,100,000 distinct TCR beta clonotypes were identified. Naive TCR beta clonotypes were estimated from low-frequency clonotypes matched to each donor's FACS-determined naive share, without sorting.

Sequencing was performed on blood. The sequence joins TRBV9 to TRBJ1-2, with the D gene not confidently named. The receptor comes from a boy younger than 18 in good health. The DNA sequence is given as TGTGCCAGCAGCGCTACGGGGAGCTATGGCTACACCTTC. The translation is CASSATGSYGYTF. With the rest looked up from the reference TRBV9 and TRBJ1-2 genes rather than sequenced, the full variable domain is DSGVTQTPKHLITATGQRVTLRCSPRSGDLSVYWYQQSLDQGLQFLIQYYNGEERAKGNILERFSAQQFPDLHSELNLSSLELGDSALYFCASSATGSYGYTFGSGTRLTVV.